Shown below are 7 T cell receptor beta chains from a single sample sequenced in a study of glioma-infiltrating T cells. Using RNA template, CDR3s of TCR alpha and beta were amplified with iRepertoire arm-PCR. TCRdb reprocessed the multiplex PCR reads via MiXCR and lists one record per CDR3 protein. Seen here are roughly 120,000 distinct CDR3 sequences, roughly 25% observed once, and the top ten hold approximately 14%. The sequenced sample consisted of glioma tissue, nonneoplastic brain tissue, or PBMCs (not recorded which). These receptors originate from a human donor with low-grade glioma or glioblastoma, undergoing nonglioma brain surgery, or in good health (not recorded which).

This clonotype was detected ten times or more. V usage is TRBV7-9 and J usage is TRBJ1-6; 7 bases agree with TRBD1. V was pared by 5 bases and J by 9 bases, with 7 bases of the junction left unmatched. The CDR3 sequence is 14 residues long. Germline values: CDR1 SEHNR, CDR2 FQNEAQ (reference sequence). The CDR3 coding sequence is TGTGCCAGCAGCGTTACAGGGGAGGGTTCACCCCTCCACTTT. As protein: CASSVTGEGSPLHF.

On this clonotype itself: This CDR3 fails to terminate in the conserved phenylalanine or tryptophan, so it likely reflects a read error. The chain carries TRBV7-2 and TRBJ2-7; D gene ambiguous. V lost 4 bases to trimming and J lost 2 bases, with 9 bases between them. Germline V gene sequence: CDR1 SGHTA, CDR2 FQGNSA. The CDR3 has 13 residues. The CDR3 DNA reads TGTGCCAGCAGCTCCTACTCCCCCTACGAGCAGTACTCC. Amino acids: CASSSYSPYEQYS.

In its sample, this clonotype was seen a few times. A read error may explain this, as a much larger clone is one base away. V gene TRBV15 combines with J gene TRBJ1-5, with 8 bases identical to TRBD1. Trimming at V came to 8 bases and at J to 0 bases, leaving 9 bases not matched to a gene. The CDR3 loop spans 16 amino acids. CDR1 is LNHNV, CDR2 YYDKDF, per germline (reference sequence). CDR3 loop: CATGGDRSYSNQPQHF. CDR3 in DNA: TGTGCCACCGGGGGGGACAGGTCCTATAGCAATCAGCCCCAGCATTTT.

Many counts were recorded for this clonotype. This chain joins TRBV6-1 and TRBJ1-1, with 11 positions matching TRBD1. The trim removed 5 bases at V and 5 bases at J, leaving 13 bases unmatched. This CDR3 spans 17 amino acids. The germline V gene encodes CDR1 MNHNS and CDR2 SASEGT. CDR3 residues: CASSSGTGGRWETEAFF. CDR3 DNA sequence: TGTGCCAGCAGTTCCGGGACAGGGGGAAGATGGGAAACTGAAGCTTTCTTT.

Details on this clonotype: A much more abundant neighbour one base away suggests this may be a read error. V and J are TRBV6-2 or TRBV6-3 and TRBJ2-3, with D perhaps being TRBD1 or TRBD2 (5 bases each). The CDR3 length is 14 residues. Germline V gene data show CDR1 as MNHEY and CDR2 as SVGEGT. The DNA of the CDR3 is TGTACCAGCAGTTACCCCGCAGAGGGGGATACGCAGTATTTT. Amino acid sequence: CTSSYPAEGDTQYF.

V and J are TRBV19 and TRBJ1-5, with 7 bases matching TRBD1. V gave up 5 bases and J gave up 0 bases; unmatched junction bases: 7. There are 16 residues in the CDR3. Germline-derived CDR1 and CDR2 are LNHDA and SQIVND (reference sequence). CDR3 coding DNA: TGTGCCAGTAGTCCCGGACAGGCATTTAGCAATCAGCCCCAGCATTTT. It specifies CASSPGQAFSNQPQHF.

This clonotype was seen at least ten times. The chain employs TRBV7-8 and TRBJ2-2; D remains ambiguous. The CDR3 runs to 17 residues. The V end lost 5 bases, the J end lost 1 base, and 17 bases lay between the germline ends. CDR1 is SGHVS and CDR2 is FQNEAQ in the germline V gene. The CDR3 DNA is TGTGCCAGCAGCCCATACGTCGAACAGATGAACACCGGGGAGCTGTTTTTT. Translation: CASSPYVEQMNTGELFF.